This T cell receptor (beta chain) came from a study of regulatory T cells in long-lasting Graves disease. General observations from the study: Newly diagnosed Graves' patients exceeded persistent ones in TCR diversity.

This clonotype was seen a few times. What it recognizes is unknown. Libraries of TCR beta came from iRepertoire HTBI primers plus Arm-PCR of CDR3 regions. TCRdb itself ran the multiplex PCR reads through MiXCR, one entry per CDR3 protein. The sample contains some 410,000 distinct CDR3 sequences, about 15% of which appear only once. Specified time point: newly diagnosed GD, antithyroid drugs for less than 3 months. RNA extracted from PBMCs served as the sequencing template. V gave up 7 bases and J gave up 3 bases, with 22 bases separating them. There are 16 residues in the CDR3. The germline CDR1 and CDR2 sequences are SGHRS and YFSETQ. The same data also contributed to another study, on T cells in Graves' hyperthyroidism and ophthalmopathy. That study reports: Thyroid ultrasound and orbital computed tomography, with clinical symptoms and serum thyroxine and TRAb, informed diagnoses.

This sequence joins TRBV5-1 and TRBJ1-1; tentative D call: TRBD1 (5 bases). This clonotype was sampled from a woman in her thirties with Graves disease. The starting material was peripheral blood mononuclear cells (PBMCs), obtained at new diagnosis, from a patient treated with antithyroid drugs. CDR3 coding DNA: TGCGCCAGCTCGCCGGGGCGGACCTCTTGGGACACTGAAGCTTTCTTT. Protein: CASSPGRTSWDTEAFF.